This entry lists 21 T cell receptor beta chains sequenced from one sample in a study of T cells in Graves' hyperthyroidism and ophthalmopathy. Template material for amplifying TCR beta CDR3 regions consisted of RNA transcripts. The HTBI set primed first-round TCR CDR3 RT-PCR. A single record per CDR3 protein comes from TCRdb applying MiXCR to the multiplex PCR reads. The data hold about 200,000 distinct CDR3 sequences, with less than 20% observed a single time. The sequencing input was blood. The receptors were gathered from a woman between 50 and 59 years old with Graves' hyperthyroidism.

This clonotype was counted once. V gene TRBV5-6 combines with J gene TRBJ1-5; no reliable D call. The length of the CDR3 is 14 residues. Germline CDR1 and CDR2: SGHDT and YYEEEE. Deletions cut 0 bases from V and 2 bases from J, with 6 bases between. The CDR3 DNA reads as TGTGCCAGCAGCTTGGGCAGACGCAATCAGCCCCAGCATTTT. Translating gives CASSLGRRNQPQHF.

The rearrangement joins TRBV20-1 to TRBJ1-6; D might be TRBD1 (6 bases). The V gene's germline CDR1 is DFQATT and CDR2 SNEGSKA (reference sequence). Deletions cut 5 bases from V and 1 base from J, with 21 bases between. This CDR3 comprises 18 residues. The CDR3 sequence: CSAALGQKERSYNSPLHF. In DNA form, the CDR3 reads TGCAGTGCTGCACTCGGACAGAAGGAAAGGTCCTATAATTCACCCCTCCACTTT.

This clonotype was seen at least ten times. The chain links TRBV6-1 to TRBJ2-7; weak D call: TRBD1 (6 bases). Trimming stripped 5 bases from V and 2 bases from J, with 22 bases between. Germline loops: CDR1 MNHNS, CDR2 SASEGT. The CDR3 has 17 amino acids. CDR3: CASSRSVVGHYTYEQYF. DNA for the CDR3: TGTGCCAGCAGTCGATCGGTGGTGGGACATTATACCTACGAGCAGTACTTC.

The table lists this clonotype with many counts. The genes are TRBV2 and TRBJ2-3; D is undetermined. This CDR3 is built from 13 residues. Trimming left V 1 base short and J 6 bases short, with 8 bases between. The V gene's germline CDR1 is SNHLY and CDR2 FYNNEI. CDR3: CASSEDWTDTQYF. In nucleotides, the CDR3 is TGTGCCAGCAGTGAAGATTGGACGGATACGCAGTATTTT.

The chain has TRBV7-9 and TRBJ2-3; a weak D match, TRBD2 (6 bases). This CDR3 is built from 15 residues. CDR1 is SEHNR, CDR2 FQNEAQ, per germline (reference sequence). V was cut by 3 bases and J by 1 base, with 11 bases left in between. CDR3 DNA: TGTGCCAGCAGCTTTCTGGGAGGAGGCACAGATACGCAGTATTTT. Translating gives CASSFLGGGTDTQYF.

There are many counts of this clonotype. The genes are TRBV7-9 and TRBJ2-1, with D tentatively TRBD1 or TRBD2 (5 bases each). With 4 bases removed from V and 8 bases from J, the gap between germline ends came to 9 bases. Germline assignment: CDR1 SEHNR and CDR2 FQNEAQ (reference sequence). This CDR3 spans 12 amino acids. The CDR3 nucleotides are TGTGCCAGCAGCTGGGGGTGGGATGAGCAGTTCTTC. Encoded protein: CASSWGWDEQFF.

Many counts were recorded for this clonotype. The CDR3 DNA is TGTGCCAGCAGCCCGGGGGAGTCATTCTACGAGCAGTACTTC. It is translated as CASSPGESFYEQYF. V and J are TRBV27 and TRBJ2-7, with D tentatively TRBD2 (6 bases). The CDR3 runs to 14 residues. Germline values: CDR1 MNHEY, CDR2 SMNVEV (reference sequence). Trimming took 6 bases from V and 3 from J, leaving 15 bases between them.

Concerning this clonotype itself: A much larger clone sits a single nucleotide away, making a read error possible. This chain links TRBV3-1 with TRBJ2-5; 8 nucleotides line up with TRBD1. Germline V gives CDR1 LGHDT, CDR2 YNNKEL (reference sequence). The CDR3 runs to 16 residues. CDR3: CASSQQTGVSQETQCF. For the CDR3, the DNA is TGTGCCAGCAGCCAACAGACAGGGGTGTCCCAAGAGACCCAGTGCTTC.

The CDR3 sequence: CASSPNSQGSYNEQFF. CDR3 nucleotides: TGTGCCAGCAGCCCGAATTCGCAGGGATCCTACAATGAGCAGTTCTTC. The V call is TRBV11-2, the J call TRBJ2-1; perhaps TRBD1 as D (5 bases). V lost 5 bases and J lost 1, with 15 bases in between. The germline CDR1 and CDR2 sequences are SGHAT and FQNNGV. The CDR3 length is 16 residues.

This clonotype was seen repeatedly, ten times or more. This chain connects TRBV7-3 to TRBJ2-1, with 13 bases matching TRBD2. V gave up 5 bases and J gave up 3 bases; unmatched junction bases: 7. CDR3 size: 17 residues. Germline CDR1 is SGHTA and CDR2 is FQGTGA. DNA of the CDR3: TGTGCCAGCAGCACAACTAGCGGGAGGGACCTCTACAATGAGCAGTTCTTC. It encodes CASSTTSGRDLYNEQFF.

This clonotype appeared a few times. This sequence joins TRBV30 and TRBJ2-3; 10 nucleotides agree with TRBD2. CDR1 GTSNPN and CDR2 SVGIG come from the germline V gene (reference sequence). CDR3 length equals 15 residues. J was trimmed by 4 bases and V by 0 bases; bases with no gene match: 4. The CDR3 DNA follows: TGTGCCTGGAGTGTCCCTAGCGGGAGTTCAGATACGCAGTATTTT. This gives the protein CAWSVPSGSSDTQYF.

This clonotype came up a few times. This chain links TRBV15 with TRBJ1-1; D gene unclear. The CDR3 is 15 amino acids. Germline CDR1 LNHNV, CDR2 YYDKDF (reference sequence). V was cut by 6 bases and J by 1 base, with 15 bases left in between. Here the CDR3 reads CATRGNPIRNTEAFF. The CDR3 nucleotides are TGTGCCACCAGGGGTAACCCTATCAGGAACACTGAAGCTTTCTTT.

This clonotype was detected many times. The chain combines TRBV12-3 or TRBV12-4 with TRBJ2-5; the D gene is possibly TRBD1 (7 bases). This CDR3 comprises 15 residues. V was pared by 5 bases and J by 5 bases, with 18 bases between. The CDR3 nucleotides read TGTGCCAGCAGTCCTCCTAAGACAGGGAGGGAGACCCAGTACTTC. Translated, it gives CASSPPKTGRETQYF.

This clonotype has more than one count but fewer than ten. The chain uses TRBV19 and TRBJ2-1; 11 nucleotides match TRBD2. V lost 6 bases and J lost 7; bases outside the gene matches: 8. The CDR3 extends over 15 amino acids. The germline V gene has CDR1 LNHDA and CDR2 SQIVND (reference sequence). CDR3: CASRFLAGGGNEQFF. DNA for the CDR3: TGTGCCAGTAGGTTTCTAGCGGGAGGAGGGAATGAGCAGTTCTTC.

This clonotype was counted a few times. The chain couples TRBV5-1 to TRBJ2-4; maybe TRBD1 (6 bases). This CDR3 comprises 17 residues. CDR1 is SGHRS and CDR2 is YFSETQ in the germline V gene. Trimming cost V 4 bases and J 1 base, with 18 bases left between them. CDR3 bases: TGCGCCAGCAGCCAGGGGAGCTTCGTAACGGCCAAAAACATTCAGTACTTC. It specifies CASSQGSFVTAKNIQYF.

Many counts were recorded for this clonotype. V and J are TRBV30 and TRBJ1-1, with D uncertain. From germline, CDR1 is GTSNPN and CDR2 SVGIG (reference sequence). The V gene lost 4 bases and the J gene lost 8 bases, with 14 bases spanning the gap. The CDR3 covers 12 residues. The CDR3: CAWTINSREAFF. For the CDR3, the DNA is TGTGCCTGGACCATAAATTCGAGGGAAGCTTTCTTT.

V is TRBV19 and J is TRBJ2-1; the match to TRBD2 covers 7 bases. The CDR3 has 16 amino acids. V gave up 4 bases and J gave up 9 bases; unmatched junction bases: 15. Germline-derived CDR1 and CDR2 are LNHDA and SQIVND (reference sequence). The CDR3 nucleotides read TGTGCCAGTAGTACCCTTAGGAGCGGGATGGCTCCTGAGCAGTTCTTC. Protein sequence: CASSTLRSGMAPEQFF.

V gene TRBV30 combines with J gene TRBJ1-3; D is undetermined. Between the trimmed V and J ends, which lost 4 bases and 4 bases, there was a span of 14 bases. CDR1 GTSNPN and CDR2 SVGIG come from the germline V gene (reference sequence). The CDR3 length is 14 residues. CDR3 coding DNA: TGTGCCTGGACCGTCGTTGCAGCAGGAAACACCATATATTTT. It codes for CAWTVVAAGNTIYF.

This clonotype was seen repeatedly, ten times or more. The J gene is TRBJ1-1, the V gene TRBV5-1, with 7 positions matching TRBD1. The CDR3 spans 13 residues. Germline CDR1 is SGHRS and CDR2 is YFSETQ. V dropped 3 bases and J dropped 7; count of bases not matched to a gene: 6. The CDR3 region has the DNA TGCGCCAGCAGCTGGGACAGCAGATTTGAAGCTTTCTTT. Amino acid sequence: CASSWDSRFEAFF.

The sample holds many counts of this clonotype. This chain joins TRBV5-6 and TRBJ1-1; perhaps TRBD1 as D (5 bases). The CDR3 runs 14 residues. From germline, CDR1 is SGHDT and CDR2 YYEEEE. The V end lost 2 bases, the J end lost 5 bases, and 13 bases lay between the germline ends. This CDR3 is CASSFGTSETEAFF. CDR3 bases: TGTGCCAGCAGCTTCGGGACCTCGGAAACTGAAGCTTTCTTT.

Comment on this clonotype: Since a much larger clone is just one base distant, this may be a read error. The chain is built from TRBV6-1 and TRBJ2-5; D gene unclear. CDR1 and CDR2 (germline): MNHNS, SASEGT. This CDR3 comprises 14 residues. CDR3 loop: CPSSESPYQETQYF. CDR3 DNA: TGTCCCAGCAGTGAAAGCCCGTACCAAGAGACCCAGTACTTC.